This T cell receptor beta chain was recorded in a study of T cell responses to AZD1222 COVID-19 vaccine. Profiled with immunoSEQ multiplex PCR; TCRdb holds only in-frame clones, not every one. The table lists approximately 110,000 clones, just under 95% of them singletons. The V end was cut by 2 bases, the J end by 3 bases, with 19 bases between. CDR1 and CDR2 (germline): MNHEY, SMNVEV (reference sequence). The CDR3 has 17 amino acids. The chain combines TRBV27 with TRBJ1-2; D is possibly TRBD1 (6 bases). This sequence was found in an adult in good health. The sequencing used peripheral blood, collected on day 0 of AZD1222 vaccination. DNA of the CDR3: TGTGCCAGCAGTTTAAGTTTCTGGCAGGGGTCTGACTATGGCTACACCTTC. Amino acid sequence: CASSLSFWQGSDYGYTF.